The 5 T cell receptor beta chains listed next were all sequenced from one sample in a study of neurological immune-mediated disorders. TCRdb analysed the 5' RACE reads with MiXCR anew, one entry per CDR3 protein. The sample lists under 70,000 distinct CDR3 sequences; less than 5.5% were seen once. The sequenced sample was PBMCs. Source of these receptors: a woman aged 25 to 39 with multiple sclerosis.

The chain uses TRBV27 and TRBJ2-3, with unresolved D. With 7 bases removed from V and 0 bases from J, the gap between germline ends came to 14 bases. Germline CDR1 reads MNHEY; CDR2 reads SMNVEV (reference sequence). The CDR3 runs 15 residues. The CDR3 protein is CASTHFGSSTDTQYF. DNA of the CDR3: TGTGCCAGCACCCATTTTGGGTCCAGCACAGATACGCAGTATTTT.

Remarks on this clonotype: At one end the junction does not follow the germline gene, possibly because of a read error. The chain links TRBV25-1 to TRBJ1-6, with D possibly TRBD1 on 6 matching bases. This CDR3 has 15 residues. Germline V lookup: CDR1 MGHDK, CDR2 SYGVNS. The CDR3 DNA sequence: TGTGCCAGCGCCCGCGAGGACAGATATAATTCACCCCTCAACTTT. This gives the protein CASAREDRYNSPLNF.

The sample holds many counts of this clonotype. The chain links TRBV20-1 to TRBJ2-6, with D uncertain. Germline lookup yields CDR1 DFQATT and CDR2 SNEGSKA (reference sequence). The V end was cut by 3 bases, the J end by 4 bases, with 7 bases between. The CDR3 is made up of 13 amino acids. The CDR3 reads CSASLTGANVLTF. In nucleotides, the CDR3 is TGCAGTGCTAGCCTGACAGGGGCCAACGTCCTGACTTTC.

The sample holds many counts of this clonotype. The rearrangement links TRBV14 to TRBJ1-2; D remains unclear. Germline assignment: CDR1 SGHDN and CDR2 FVKESK. The CDR3 loop spans 13 amino acids. V shed 7 bases and J shed 4 bases, with 13 bases lying between them. CDR3: CASNFGSSYGYTF. The CDR3 nucleotides read TGTGCCAGCAATTTCGGCAGCTCCTATGGCTACACCTTC.

The table lists this clonotype with many counts. The V call is TRBV9, the J call TRBJ2-2; 11 nucleotides match TRBD1. V lost 0 bases, J lost 2 bases, and 6 bases stayed unmatched. The CDR3 is 18 residues long. Germline V lookup: CDR1 SGDLS, CDR2 YYNGEE. CDR3 loop: CASSVAGTGGFNTGELFF. Written as DNA, the CDR3 is TGTGCCAGCAGCGTAGCCGGGACAGGGGGATTTAACACCGGGGAGCTGTTTTTT.